Only a few counts were recorded for the clone carrying this T cell receptor beta chain. From germline, CDR1 is SGHVS and CDR2 FQNEAQ. CDR3 length: 14 amino acids. One entry per CDR3 protein, called by TCRdb with MiXCR from the PCR reads. The data contain 15,000 to 20,000 distinct CDR3 sequences, approximately 45% of them singletons. The data stem from a study of tumor-infiltrating lymphocytes in oesophageal squamous cell carcinoma. The sequenced sample was normal esophageal tissue next to the tumor. The rearrangement joins TRBV7-8 to TRBJ2-5, with D perhaps matching TRBD1 or TRBD2 (6 bases each). Matching the DNA end better, TRBJ2-7 makes the J call doubtful. The receptor comes from a female donor with esophageal squamous cell carcinoma. CDR3 protein: CASRTNRGRYEQYF. In DNA form, the CDR3 reads TGTGCCAGCAGGACCAATCGGGGGCGGTACGAGCAGTACTTC.